The 18 T cell receptor beta chains reported below all come from one sample, sequenced in a study of shared clonotypes between healthy human individuals. Profiling relied on immunoSEQ multiplex PCR, and the TCRdb table lists in-frame clones only, not all of them. The sample yields nearly 2 million clones, about 95% seen once. Naive CD8 isolation took CD45RO-negative cells positively selected for CCR7 and excluded terminally differentiated effector memory CD45RA+ cells. Sequenced sample: naive CD8+ T cells sorted from blood. These receptors were collected from a man between 18 and 35 years old in good health.

The CDR3 bases are TGTGCCAGCAGCCAGTCGTCAGGACACTATGGCTACACCTTC. As protein: CASSQSSGHYGYTF. This rearrangement joins TRBV13 to TRBJ1-2, with D unclear. Germline CDR1 and CDR2: PRHDT and FYEKMQ (reference sequence). Trimming took off 5 bases at V and 3 bases at J, with 13 bases between the two ends. The CDR3 sequence is 14 residues long.

This chain uses TRBV6-5 with TRBJ2-1; a possible D gene is TRBD2 (5 bases). The V and J ends lost 9 bases and 2 bases respectively, with 11 bases between them. CDR3 size: 13 residues. Germline lookup yields CDR1 MNHEY and CDR2 SVGAGI. CDR3 region: CASGDGAYNEQFF. CDR3 in DNA: TGTGCCAGTGGAGACGGGGCCTACAATGAGCAGTTCTTC.

This rearrangement joins TRBV4-1 to TRBJ1-2; the D is unclear. V dropped 0 bases and J dropped 0 bases, with 14 bases sitting between them. The V gene's germline CDR1 is MGHRA and CDR2 YSYEKL. This CDR3 is built from 17 residues. This CDR3 is CASSQDSAALANYGYTF. The CDR3, as DNA: TGCGCCAGCAGCCAAGATTCAGCCGCGTTAGCTAACTATGGCTACACCTTC.

CDR3 nucleotides: TGTGCCAGCAGCCTCCGGGACTACGAGCAGTACTTC. Translated: CASSLRDYEQYF. The gene calls are TRBV5-4 and TRBJ2-7, with D perhaps TRBD2 (5 bases). Between the trimmed V and J ends, which lost 4 bases and 3 bases, there was a span of 8 bases. Per germline, CDR1 SGHNT and CDR2 YYREEE (reference sequence). This CDR3 has 12 amino acids.

This rearrangement joins TRBV10-2 to TRBJ1-1; D not resolved. Trimming removed 3 bases at V and 6 bases at J, with 8 bases between. Germline V gene data show CDR1 as WSHSY and CDR2 as SAAADI. CDR3 length: 12 residues. CDR3 residues: CASSDWESEAFF. CDR3 sequence (DNA): TGCGCCAGCAGTGATTGGGAGTCTGAAGCTTTCTTT.

The chain joins TRBV6-1 to TRBJ2-7; D tentatively fits TRBD1 or TRBD2 (5 bases each). CDR3 length: 15 residues. V lost 2 bases and J 3 bases, leaving 14 bases between the germline ends. CDR1 is MNHNS and CDR2 is SASEGT in the germline V gene. As DNA, the CDR3 is TGTGCCAGCAGTGAACTACCGGGACGGAGCTACGAGCAGTACTTC. Translating it yields CASSELPGRSYEQYF.

A remark on this clone: The sample carries other DNA sequences with the same CDR3. The chain uses TRBV30 and TRBJ2-3, with D unresolved. CDR1 and CDR2 (germline): GTSNPN, SVGIG (reference sequence). CDR3 length: 13 residues. V was pared by 0 bases and J by 3 bases, with 7 bases between. CDR3 nucleotide sequence: TGTGCCTGGAGTGTTGACGGTACAGATACGCAGTATTTT. It specifies CAWSVDGTDTQYF. The whole variable domain, remainder taken from reference TRBV30 and TRBJ2-3, is SQTIHQWPATLVQPVGSPLSLECTVEGTSNPNLYWYRQAAGRGLQLLFYSVGIGQISSEVPQNLSASRPQDRQFILSSKKLLLSDSGFYLCAWSVDGTDTQYFGPGTRLTVL.

V and J are TRBV27 and TRBJ2-5, with D maybe TRBD1 (6 bases). The germline V gene has CDR1 MNHEY and CDR2 SMNVEV (reference sequence). Trimming removed 3 bases from V and 6 bases from J, with 17 bases in between. The CDR3 runs 15 residues. This CDR3 reads CASSFTWTDSQTQYF. The CDR3 DNA follows: TGTGCCAGCAGTTTTACATGGACAGACTCGCAGACCCAGTACTTC.

The V gene is TRBV5-6, the J gene TRBJ2-7; D is ambiguous. The germline V gene has CDR1 SGHDT and CDR2 YYEEEE. Trimming took 2 bases from V and 0 from J, leaving 9 bases between them. The CDR3 has 14 residues. The CDR3 sequence: CASSLRLRSYEQYF. Written as DNA, the CDR3 is TGTGCCAGCAGCTTACGACTTCGCTCCTACGAGCAGTACTTC.

The rearrangement uses TRBV4-1 and TRBJ2-3; D is undetermined. Trimming removed 3 bases at V and 2 bases at J, with 15 bases between. This CDR3 comprises 16 residues. The germline gives CDR1 MGHRA, CDR2 YSYEKL. The CDR3 nucleotides are TGCGCCAGCAGCCACGGAACGAGAAATTACACAGATACGCAGTATTTT. Translating it yields CASSHGTRNYTDTQYF.

The chain joins TRBV5-1 to TRBJ2-1, with 10 bases matching TRBD2. The CDR3 has 14 residues. V was pared by 2 bases and J by 7 bases, with 3 bases of the junction left unmatched. Germline-derived CDR1 and CDR2 are SGHRS and YFSETQ. CDR3 sequence: CASSFPSGSNEQFF. DNA of the CDR3: TGCGCCAGCAGCTTCCCTAGCGGGAGTAATGAGCAGTTCTTC.

The chain links TRBV30 to TRBJ2-7; 8 bases agree with TRBD1. CDR1 is GTSNPN and CDR2 is SVGIG in the germline V gene (reference sequence). J gave up 6 bases and V 4 bases, and 8 bases lay outside the gene matches. There are 13 residues in the CDR3. The CDR3 DNA reads TGTGCCTGGACGCCGATGACAGGGGTCGAGCAGTACTTC. Encoded protein: CAWTPMTGVEQYF.

The chain has TRBV25-1 and TRBJ2-3; 10 bases align to TRBD1. The CDR3 has 16 residues. Trimming removed 4 bases from V and 4 bases from J; junction bases left unmatched: 8. CDR1 and CDR2 from the germline V gene are MGHDK and SYGVNS. The CDR3 DNA reads TGTGCCAGCAGTGCCGAGGGACAGGGGAACCCAGATACGCAGTATTTT. Protein product: CASSAEGQGNPDTQYF. The entire variable domain, with the rest obtained from reference TRBV25-1 and TRBJ2-3, is as follows: EADIYQTPRYLVIGTGKKITLECSQTMGHDKMYWYQQDPGMELHLIHYSYGVNSTEKGDLSSESTVSRIRTEHFPLTLESARPSHTSQYLCASSAEGQGNPDTQYFGPGTRLTVL.

This chain links TRBV5-6 with TRBJ2-7; 8 nucleotides agree with TRBD1. V dropped 5 bases and J dropped 3; count of bases not matched to a gene: 10. Per the germline V gene, CDR1 is SGHDT and CDR2 is YYEEEE. CDR3 length equals 15 residues. As DNA, the CDR3 is TGTGCCAGCAGTCTCCGGACAGGGAGAAACTACGAGCAGTACTTC. This sequence encodes CASSLRTGRNYEQYF.

This chain uses TRBV7-2 with TRBJ2-5; D is perhaps TRBD2 (5 bases). The germline gives CDR1 SGHTA, CDR2 FQGNSA. Trimming took off 8 bases at V and 2 bases at J, with 18 bases between the two ends. This CDR3 has 15 amino acids. CDR3 sequence (DNA): TGTGCCAGCGGCCAGCGGTCCCGGCTACAAGAGACCCAGTACTTC. Its protein is CASGQRSRLQETQYF.

The chain employs TRBV7-6 and TRBJ2-1; 8 bases agree with TRBD2. This CDR3 has 15 residues. With V trimmed by 3 bases and J by 8 bases, 9 bases remained unmatched. The germline V gene has CDR1 SGHVS and CDR2 FNYEAQ. DNA of the CDR3: TGTGCCAGCAGCTTCGGGACTAGTTTCGGTGATGAGCAGTTCTTC. Its translation is CASSFGTSFGDEQFF.

This clone was seen a single time. The chain couples TRBV7-9 to TRBJ1-1; D remains unclear. Germline values: CDR1 SEHNR, CDR2 FQNEAQ (reference sequence). This CDR3 is built from 14 residues. The V end lost 7 bases, the J end lost 1 base, and 13 bases lay between the germline ends. As DNA, the CDR3 is TGTGCCAGCACCGGCGGCGGATCGAACACTGAAGCTTTCTTT. Its protein product is CASTGGGSNTEAFF.

The J gene is TRBJ1-5, the V gene TRBV6-1; unclear D gene. The CDR3 length is 15 residues. Germline CDR1 is MNHNS and CDR2 is SASEGT. Trimming stripped 0 bases from V and 12 bases from J, with 18 bases between. CDR3 loop: CASSEALDVSPLQHF. In DNA, the CDR3 is TGTGCCAGCAGTGAAGCGTTAGACGTCAGCCCGCTCCAGCATTTT.